A selection of T cell receptor beta chains follows, all from one sample in a study of T cells in tuberculosis. TCRdb's copy holds only in-frame clones and misses some; the assay was immunoSEQ multiplex PCR. The sample includes tens of thousands of clones, approximately 91% seen only once; the top ten take approximately 1.9%. The sample was CD1b-GMM tetramer-negative cells sorted from PBMCs. The origin of the receptors is an adult woman with latent tuberculosis. The CDR3 runs from the conserved cysteine through the conserved F or W. A D gene is named only where the DNA matches it firmly. A clone size is listed for some rows: how often the clone was seen (once, few, many), or a class if it is expanded.

clone_size,v_call,d_call,j_call,cdr3_aa,cdr3_nt
-,TRBV7-9,TRBD2,TRBJ2-5,CASSSRRGTEETQYF,TGTGCCAGCAGCTCCCGGCGGGGGACTGAGGAGACCCAGTACTTC
-,TRBV6-5,-,TRBJ1-2,CASSNEPGHLYGYTF,TGTGCCAGCAGCAACGAACCGGGACACCTTTATGGCTACACCTTC
few,TRBV6-6,-,TRBJ2-1,CASSYSGLNNEQFF,TGTGCCAGCAGTTACTCGGGACTGAACAATGAGCAGTTCTTC
-,TRBV5-6,-,TRBJ2-1,CASSLDGLAFYNEQFF,TGTGCCAGCAGCTTGGATGGGCTTGCCTTCTACAATGAGCAGTTCTTC
-,TRBV6-4,TRBD1,TRBJ2-1,CASSDGTGNNEQFF,TGTGCCAGCAGTGACGGGACAGGGAACAATGAGCAGTTCTTC
-,TRBV6-6,-,TRBJ2-3,CASSPGRVGDTQYF,TGTGCCAGCAGCCCGGGCAGGGTCGGAGATACGCAGTATTTT
-,TRBV6-5,TRBD1,TRBJ1-2,CASSLDRVGYGYTF,TGTGCCAGCAGTTTGGACAGGGTAGGGTATGGCTACACCTTC
few,TRBV19,-,TRBJ1-4,CASSTRQVNEKLFF,TGTGCCAGTAGTACAAGACAGGTTAATGAAAAACTGTTTTTT
few,TRBV14,-,TRBJ1-3,CASSQRSSGNTIYF,TGTGCCAGCAGCCAGCGGAGCTCTGGAAACACCATATATTTT
-,TRBV6-5,TRBD2,TRBJ2-5,CASRKTSGGKETQYF,TGTGCCAGCAGAAAGACTAGCGGGGGGAAAGAGACCCAGTACTTC
-,TRBV21-1,-,TRBJ1-5,CASSKKLSCGGNSNQPQHF,TGTGCCAGCAGCAAAAAACTCTCGTGCGGAGGTAATAGCAATCAGCCCCAGCATTTT
-,TRBV6-4,TRBD1,TRBJ1-2,CARLGQGDYGYTF,TGTGCCAGACTCGGACAGGGCGACTATGGCTACACCTTC
-,TRBV10-1,TRBD1,TRBJ1-1,CASSDPSGTGNTEAFF,TGCGCCAGCAGTGACCCCTCCGGGACAGGGAACACTGAAGCTTTCTTT
-,TRBV6-1,-,TRBJ1-1,CASSELRGTEAFF,TGTGCCAGCAGTGAGTTGAGAGGTACTGAAGCTTTCTTT
-,TRBV2,-,TRBJ2-5,CASSGQAYQETQYF,TGTGCCAGCAGTGGACAGGCCTACCAAGAGACCCAGTACTTC
-,TRBV11-2,-,TRBJ2-5,CASSSPRGETQYF,TGTGCCAGCAGTTCACCAAGGGGAGAGACCCAGTACTTC
-,TRBV14,-,TRBJ1-1,CASSQDGAGRAEAFF,TGTGCCAGCAGCCAAGATGGGGCAGGGAGGGCTGAAGCTTTCTTT
-,TRBV30,-,TRBJ1-2,CAGTGTGYTF,TGTGCCGGTACAGGGACTGGCTACACCTTC
-,TRBV18,-,TRBJ2-3,CASSSITDTQYF,TGTGCCAGCTCATCCATCACAGATACGCAGTATTTT
-,TRBV11-2,-,TRBJ1-4,CASSSGQHNEKLFF,TGTGCCAGCAGCTCCGGACAGCACAATGAAAAACTGTTTTTT
-,TRBV7-2,TRBD1,TRBJ1-2,CASSPTRQGAYGYTF,TGTGCCAGCAGCCCCACCAGACAGGGGGCCTATGGCTACACCTTC
-,TRBV4-1,-,TRBJ2-1,CASSREFVGALGDEQFF,TGCGCCAGCAGCCGGGAGTTTGTGGGGGCCCTGGGCGATGAGCAGTTCTTC
-,TRBV2,-,TRBJ2-6,CASSGASSGANVLTF,TGTGCCAGCAGTGGGGCCAGCTCTGGGGCCAACGTCCTGACTTTC
-,TRBV18,TRBD2,TRBJ2-5,CASSLAGGLSRQTQYF,TGTGCCAGCTCCCTAGCGGGGGGTCTCTCACGGCAGACCCAGTACTTC
-,TRBV7-9,TRBD1,TRBJ1-2,CASSFTGQTYGYTF,TGTGCCAGCAGCTTTACGGGACAGACCTATGGCTACACCTTC
-,TRBV27,-,TRBJ1-1,CASTPYIGVGGTAEAFF,TGTGCCAGCACCCCCTATATAGGGGTCGGGGGGACCGCTGAAGCTTTCTTT
-,TRBV5-1,TRBD1,TRBJ1-4,CASSRGQGEEKLFF,TGCGCCAGCAGCCGGGGACAGGGGGAGGAAAAGCTGTTTTTT
-,TRBV2,-,TRBJ2-7,CASCPTIPYEQYF,TGTGCCAGCTGTCCTACCATCCCCTACGAGCAGTACTTC
-,TRBV15,-,TRBJ2-7,CATSRGGGGFGLYEQYF,TGTGCCACCAGCAGGGGCGGTGGGGGCTTCGGCCTTTACGAGCAGTACTTC
-,TRBV2,TRBD1,TRBJ1-5,CASSGRDRVQPQHF,TGTGCCAGCAGTGGCCGGGACAGGGTTCAGCCCCAGCATTTT
-,TRBV6-1,TRBD2,TRBJ2-1,CASRTTSGYNEQFF,TGTGCCAGCAGAACCACTAGCGGGTACAATGAGCAGTTCTTC
-,TRBV29-1,TRBD1,TRBJ1-3,CSVDRGNTIYF,TGCAGCGTGGACAGGGGAAACACCATATATTTT
-,TRBV5-1,TRBD1,TRBJ2-7,CASSTDRREQYF,TGCGCCAGCAGCACGGACAGGAGAGAGCAGTACTTC
-,TRBV7-9,TRBD1,TRBJ1-2,CASSLDRGYTF,TGTGCCAGCAGCTTAGACAGGGGGTACACCTTC
once,TRBV27,TRBD1,TRBJ2-3,CASSLGDRGTDTQYF,TGTGCCAGCAGTCTGGGGGACAGGGGCACAGATACGCAGTATTTT
-,TRBV29-1,TRBD2,TRBJ2-1,CSVDRGGGSYNEQFF,TGCAGCGTTGATAGGGGCGGGGGTTCCTACAATGAGCAGTTCTTC
-,TRBV19,TRBD1,TRBJ2-1,CASSLTDRAPYNEQFF,TGTGCCAGTAGTTTAACCGACAGGGCTCCCTACAATGAGCAGTTCTTC
once,TRBV19,TRBD1,TRBJ2-7,CATKPRDRYYEQYF,TGTGCCACCAAGCCTCGGGACAGATACTACGAGCAGTACTTC
-,TRBV6-5,TRBD2,TRBJ2-2,CASREGTATGELFF,TGTGCCAGCCGGGAGGGGACGGCAACCGGGGAGCTGTTTTTT
-,TRBV7-3,TRBD2,TRBJ2-3,CASSQAGGPDTQYF,TGTGCCAGCAGCCAAGCGGGGGGTCCAGATACGCAGTATTTT
once,TRBV2,TRBD1,TRBJ1-1,CASLDRAVEAFF,TGTGCCAGCCTGGACAGGGCGGTCGAAGCTTTCTTT
-,TRBV6-5,-,TRBJ2-7,CASSLGAEQYF,TGTGCCAGCAGCTTAGGGGCCGAGCAGTACTTC
-,TRBV7-9,TRBD1,TRBJ2-1,CASSPRTGYNEQFF,TGTGCCAGCAGCCCCAGGACAGGGTACAATGAGCAGTTCTTC
-,TRBV5-6,-,TRBJ1-1,CASSLVSAEAFF,TGTGCCAGCAGCTTGGTGTCGGCTGAAGCTTTCTTT
-,TRBV11-2,-,TRBJ2-1,CASRGRNEQFF,TGTGCCAGCAGGGGGAGGAATGAGCAGTTCTTC
-,TRBV5-1,TRBD2,TRBJ2-1,CASQRGGPNEQFF,TGCGCCAGTCAGCGGGGGGGCCCCAATGAGCAGTTCTTC